This passage covers 8 T cell receptor beta chains from one sample sequenced in a study of shared clonotypes between healthy human individuals. The data were produced by immunoSEQ multiplex PCR, yet TCRdb's version contains in-frame clones alone and is incomplete. This table holds some 2 million clones, 85% to 95% found once. The sequencing input was naive CD4+ T cells sorted from blood. This sample's subset: CD45RA+ positively selected. These receptors all come from a man younger than 35 in good health.

Only one count was recorded for this clone. V gene TRBV7-6 combines with J gene TRBJ1-6; a weak D match, TRBD1 (5 bases). The CDR3 contains 16 residues. The germline V and J ends were trimmed by 1 base and 6 bases, with 13 bases remaining between them. Germline V gives CDR1 SGHVS, CDR2 FNYEAQ. The CDR3: CASSLGLSGGNSPLHF. CDR3 in DNA: TGTGCCAGCAGCTTAGGACTTTCCGGGGGTAATTCACCCCTCCACTTT.

J is TRBJ2-1 and V is TRBV12-5; no clear D gene. This CDR3 spans 14 amino acids. V was shortened by 2 bases and J by 4 bases, with 9 bases between the two germline ends. The germline CDR1 and CDR2 sequences are LGHNT and FRNRAP. For the CDR3, the DNA is TGTGCTAGTGGTTTGTGGTTAGATTACAATGAGCAGTTCTTC. Translation gives CASGLWLDYNEQFF. The variable domain in full, with the rest retrieved from reference TRBV12-5 and TRBJ2-1, is DARVTQTPRHKVTEMGQEVTMRCQPILGHNTVFWYRQTMMQGLELLAYFRNRAPLDDSGMPKDRFSAEMPDATLATLKIQPSEPRDSAVYFCASGLWLDYNEQFFGPGTRLTVL.

As to this clone: Other nucleotide sequences in the sample specify the same CDR3. This sequence joins TRBV2 and TRBJ1-2, with D possibly being TRBD1 (6 bases). The CDR3 runs to 14 residues. The V end was cut by 3 bases, the J end by 3 bases, with 11 bases between. Germline lookup yields CDR1 SNHLY and CDR2 FYNNEI. CDR3 sequence reads: CASSEQGSDYGYTF. For the CDR3, the DNA is TGTGCCAGCAGTGAGCAGGGGAGCGACTATGGCTACACCTTC.

The chain employs TRBV2 and TRBJ1-2; D not certain. The CDR3 is 14 amino acids. In germline, CDR1 is SNHLY, CDR2 FYNNEI. V dropped 3 bases and J dropped 4 bases, with 12 bases sitting between them. The CDR3 DNA reads as TGTGCCAGCAGTGATGGGGATGTGGGCTATGGCTACACCTTC. It specifies CASSDGDVGYGYTF.

This chain connects TRBV6-5 to TRBJ1-1; D possibly corresponds to TRBD1 (6 bases). Germline CDR1 MNHEY, CDR2 SVGAGI. The CDR3 loop spans 11 amino acids. V lost 7 bases to trimming and J lost 6 bases, with 9 bases between them. The DNA for the CDR3 is TGTGCCAGCAACCAGGGGTCTGAAGCTTTCTTT. Its protein product is CASNQGSEAFF.

This sequence joins TRBV4-1 and TRBJ1-2, with D perhaps TRBD1 (6 bases). V was clipped by 0 bases and J by 2 bases, with 13 bases between them. Germline V gene sequence: CDR1 MGHRA, CDR2 YSYEKL. The CDR3 loop spans 16 amino acids. The CDR3 is CASSQEGYRANYGYTF. CDR3 nucleotides: TGCGCCAGCAGCCAAGAAGGCTACAGGGCCAACTATGGCTACACCTTC.

The chain links TRBV6-5 to TRBJ2-5; D is possibly TRBD2 (6 bases). Germline V gene lookup returns CDR1 MNHEY and CDR2 SVGAGI. The CDR3 covers 14 residues. Trimming stripped 0 bases from V and 5 bases from J, with 10 bases between. CDR3 bases: TGTGCCAGCAGTTACTCGAGAGGAGGGGAGACCCAGTACTTC. It translates to CASSYSRGGETQYF.

V gene TRBV2 combines with J gene TRBJ1-2; D remains ambiguous. V shed 0 bases and J shed 10 bases, with 9 bases lying between them. Germline assignment: CDR1 SNHLY and CDR2 FYNNEI. This CDR3 has 12 residues. The CDR3 region is CASSEAGRLYTF. The CDR3 nucleotides read TGTGCCAGCAGTGAAGCTGGCAGGCTCTACACCTTC.